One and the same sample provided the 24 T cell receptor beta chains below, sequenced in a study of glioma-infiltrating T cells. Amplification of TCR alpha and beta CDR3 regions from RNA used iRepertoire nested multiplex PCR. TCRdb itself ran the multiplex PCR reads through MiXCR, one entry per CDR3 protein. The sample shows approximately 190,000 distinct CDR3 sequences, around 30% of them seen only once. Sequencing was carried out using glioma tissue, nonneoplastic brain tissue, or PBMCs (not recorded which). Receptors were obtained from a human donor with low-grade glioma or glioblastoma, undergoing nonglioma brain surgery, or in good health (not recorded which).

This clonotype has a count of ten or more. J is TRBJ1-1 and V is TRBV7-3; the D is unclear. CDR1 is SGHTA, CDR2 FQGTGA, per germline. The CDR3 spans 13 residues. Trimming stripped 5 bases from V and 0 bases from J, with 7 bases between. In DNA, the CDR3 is TGTGCCAGCAGCGCCAGTTTGAACACTGAAGCTTTCTTT. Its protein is CASSASLNTEAFF.

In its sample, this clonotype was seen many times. This chain's CDR3 is CASSSSLPGELFF. The CDR3 DNA reads TGCGCCAGCAGCTCTAGTCTACCCGGGGAGCTGTTTTTT. The chain combines TRBV4-3 with TRBJ2-2; no definite D call. The V end lost 5 bases, the J end lost 6 bases, and 10 bases lay between the germline ends. There are 13 residues in the CDR3. Germline V gene data show CDR1 as LGHNA and CDR2 as YSLEER.

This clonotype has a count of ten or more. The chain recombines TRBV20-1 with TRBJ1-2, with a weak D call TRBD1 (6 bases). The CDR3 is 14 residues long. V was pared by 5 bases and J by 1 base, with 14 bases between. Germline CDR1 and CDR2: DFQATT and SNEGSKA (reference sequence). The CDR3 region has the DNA TGCAGTGCTTCGGGGGGCGGGAATAACTATGGCTACACCTTC. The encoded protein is CSASGGGNNYGYTF.

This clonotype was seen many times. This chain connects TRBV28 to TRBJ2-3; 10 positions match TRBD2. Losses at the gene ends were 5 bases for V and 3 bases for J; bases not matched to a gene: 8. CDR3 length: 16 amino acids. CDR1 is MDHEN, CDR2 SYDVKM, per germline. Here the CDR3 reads CASSHSTSGATDTQYF. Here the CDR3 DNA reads TGTGCCAGCAGTCACTCCACTAGCGGGGCTACAGATACGCAGTATTTT.

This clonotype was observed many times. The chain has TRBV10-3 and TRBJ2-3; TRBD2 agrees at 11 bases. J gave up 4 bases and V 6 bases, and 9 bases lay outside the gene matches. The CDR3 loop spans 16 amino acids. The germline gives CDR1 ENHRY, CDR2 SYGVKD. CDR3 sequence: CAIRSTSGSGADTQYF. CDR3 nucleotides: TGTGCCATCAGATCTACTAGCGGGAGTGGGGCAGATACGCAGTATTTT.

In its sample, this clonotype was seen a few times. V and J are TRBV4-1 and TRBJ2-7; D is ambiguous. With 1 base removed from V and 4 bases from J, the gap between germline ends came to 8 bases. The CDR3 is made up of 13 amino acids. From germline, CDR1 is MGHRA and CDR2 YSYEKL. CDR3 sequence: CASSQGRDYEQYF. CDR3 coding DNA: TGCGCCAGCAGCCAAGGCCGAGATTACGAGCAGTACTTC.

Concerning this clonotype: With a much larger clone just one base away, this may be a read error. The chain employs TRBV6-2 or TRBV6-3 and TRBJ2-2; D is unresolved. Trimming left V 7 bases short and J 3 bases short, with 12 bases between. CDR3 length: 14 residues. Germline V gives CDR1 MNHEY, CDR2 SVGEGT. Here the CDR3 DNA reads TGTGCCAGCAAGGCGGCTACGGACACCGGGGAGCTGTTTTTT. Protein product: CASKAATDTGELFF.

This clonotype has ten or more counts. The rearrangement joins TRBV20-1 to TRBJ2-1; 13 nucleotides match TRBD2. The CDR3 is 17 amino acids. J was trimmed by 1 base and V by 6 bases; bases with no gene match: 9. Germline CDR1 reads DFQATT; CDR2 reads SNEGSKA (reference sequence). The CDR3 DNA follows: TGCAGTGCCCCTAGGACTAGCGGGAGCTGGTCCTACAATGAGCAGTTCTTC. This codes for CSAPRTSGSWSYNEQFF.

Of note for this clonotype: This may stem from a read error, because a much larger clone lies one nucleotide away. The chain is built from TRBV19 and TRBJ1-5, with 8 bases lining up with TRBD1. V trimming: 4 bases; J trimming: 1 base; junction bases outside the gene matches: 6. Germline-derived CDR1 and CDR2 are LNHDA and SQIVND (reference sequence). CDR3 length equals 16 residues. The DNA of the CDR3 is TGTGCCAGTAGTACGCGACAGGGGATGAGCAATCAGCCCCAGCATTTT. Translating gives CASSTRQGMSNQPQHF.

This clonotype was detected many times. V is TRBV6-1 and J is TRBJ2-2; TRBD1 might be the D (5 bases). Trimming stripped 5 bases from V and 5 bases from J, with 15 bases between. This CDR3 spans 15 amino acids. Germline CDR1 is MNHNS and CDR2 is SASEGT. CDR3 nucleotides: TGTGCCAGCAGTTACGGTGACAGAGAGACCGGGGAGCTGTTTTTT. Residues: CASSYGDRETGELFF.

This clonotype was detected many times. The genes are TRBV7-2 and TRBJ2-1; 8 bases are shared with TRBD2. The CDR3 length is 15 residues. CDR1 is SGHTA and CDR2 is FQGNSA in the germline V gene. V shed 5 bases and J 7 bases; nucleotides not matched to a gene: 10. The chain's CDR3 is CASSGGLARPNEQFF. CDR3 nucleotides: TGTGCCAGCAGCGGCGGACTAGCAAGACCGAATGAGCAGTTCTTC.

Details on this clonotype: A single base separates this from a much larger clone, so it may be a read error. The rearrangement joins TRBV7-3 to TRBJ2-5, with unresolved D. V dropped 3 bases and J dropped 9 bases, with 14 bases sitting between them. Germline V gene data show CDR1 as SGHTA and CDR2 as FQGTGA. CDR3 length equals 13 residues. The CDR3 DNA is TGTGCCAGCAGCTTTGGGCCTCGTCTGGCCCAGTACTTC. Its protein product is CASSFGPRLAQYF.

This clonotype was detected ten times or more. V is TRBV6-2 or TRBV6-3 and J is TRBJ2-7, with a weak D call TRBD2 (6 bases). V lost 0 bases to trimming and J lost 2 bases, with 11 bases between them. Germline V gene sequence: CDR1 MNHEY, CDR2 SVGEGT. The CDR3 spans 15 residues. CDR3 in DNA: TGTGCCAGCAGTTACTCGCGGCGGGGAACCTACGAGCAGTACTTC. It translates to CASSYSRRGTYEQYF.

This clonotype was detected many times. The DNA of the CDR3 is TGTGCCAGCAGCCGCGAGGGGCCTGAGCAGTTCTTC. This codes for CASSREGPEQFF. The chain couples TRBV7-9 to TRBJ2-1; D might be TRBD1 or TRBD2, each matching 5 bases. The V end lost 5 bases, the J end lost 9 bases, and 11 bases lay between the germline ends. Germline CDR1 reads SEHNR; CDR2 reads FQNEAQ (reference sequence). This CDR3 spans 12 amino acids.

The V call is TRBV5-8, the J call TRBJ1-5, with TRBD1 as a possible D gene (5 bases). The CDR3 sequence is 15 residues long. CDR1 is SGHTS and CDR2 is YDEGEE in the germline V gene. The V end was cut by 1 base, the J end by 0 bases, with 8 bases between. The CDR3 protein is CASSLLRGSNQPQHF. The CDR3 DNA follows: TGTGCCAGCAGCTTGTTAAGGGGTAGCAATCAGCCCCAGCATTTT. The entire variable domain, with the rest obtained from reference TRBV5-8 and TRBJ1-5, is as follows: EAGVTQSPTHLIKTRGQQATLRCSPISGHTSVYWYQQALGLGLQFLLWYDEGEERNRGNFPPRFSGRQFPNYSSELNVNALELEDSALYLCASSLLRGSNQPQHFGDGTRLSIL.

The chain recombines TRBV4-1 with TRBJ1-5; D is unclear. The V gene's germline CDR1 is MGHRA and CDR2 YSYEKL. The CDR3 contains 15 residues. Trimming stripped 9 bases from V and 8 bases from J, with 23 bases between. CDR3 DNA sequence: TGCGCCAGAAACTCAGGACGGATTGAATCGGAGCCCCAGCATTTT. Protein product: CARNSGRIESEPQHF.

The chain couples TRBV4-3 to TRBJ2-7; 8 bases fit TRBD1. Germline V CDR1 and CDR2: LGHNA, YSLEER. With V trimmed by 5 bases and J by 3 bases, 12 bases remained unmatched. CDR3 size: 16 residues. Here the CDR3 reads CASSFQWPGGSYEQYF. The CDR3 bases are TGCGCCAGCAGCTTTCAATGGCCAGGGGGCAGCTACGAGCAGTACTTC.

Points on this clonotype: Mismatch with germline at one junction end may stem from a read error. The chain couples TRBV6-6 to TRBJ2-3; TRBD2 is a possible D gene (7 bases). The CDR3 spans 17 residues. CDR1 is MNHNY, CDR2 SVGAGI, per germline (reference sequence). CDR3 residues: CASRNGLGGAITNTQYF. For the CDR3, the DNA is TGTGCCAGCAGGAACGGACTAGGGGGAGCCATCACAAATACGCAGTATTTT.

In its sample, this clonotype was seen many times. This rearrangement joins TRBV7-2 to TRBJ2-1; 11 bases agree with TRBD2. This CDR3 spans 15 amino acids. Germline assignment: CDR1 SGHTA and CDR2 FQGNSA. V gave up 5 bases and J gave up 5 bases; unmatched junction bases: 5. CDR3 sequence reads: CASSLGLAANNEQFF. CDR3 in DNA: TGTGCCAGCAGCCTGGGACTAGCGGCCAACAATGAGCAGTTCTTC.

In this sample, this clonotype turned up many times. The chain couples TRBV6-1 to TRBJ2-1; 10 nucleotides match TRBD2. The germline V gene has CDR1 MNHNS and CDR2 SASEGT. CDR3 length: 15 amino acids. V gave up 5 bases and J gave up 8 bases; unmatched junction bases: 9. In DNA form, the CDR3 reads TGTGCCAGCAGTTACACAGCTAGCGGGAGTTATGAGCAGTTCTTC. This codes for CASSYTASGSYEQFF.

The CDR3 region is CATSRDWVAGPYEQYF. In nucleotides, the CDR3 is TGTGCCACCAGCAGAGATTGGGTAGCGGGCCCCTACGAGCAGTACTTC. The rearrangement uses TRBV15 and TRBJ2-7; 7 nucleotides agree with TRBD2. CDR3 length equals 16 residues. J was trimmed by 2 bases and V by 0 bases; bases with no gene match: 7. Germline values: CDR1 LNHNV, CDR2 YYDKDF (reference sequence). Together with reference TRBV15 and TRBJ2-7, the CDR3 gives the full variable domain: DAMVIQNPRYQVTQFGKPVTLSCSQTLNHNVMYWYQQKSSQAPKLLFHYYDKDFNNEADTPDNFQSRRPNTSFCFLDIRSPGLGDTAMYLCATSRDWVAGPYEQYFGPGTRLTVT.

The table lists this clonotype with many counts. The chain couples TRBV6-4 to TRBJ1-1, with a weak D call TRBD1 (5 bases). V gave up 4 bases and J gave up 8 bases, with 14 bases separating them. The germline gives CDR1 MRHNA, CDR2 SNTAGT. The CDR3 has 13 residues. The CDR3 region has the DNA TGTGCCAGCAGTGCCGACCCCGGGGGAGAAGCTTTCTTT. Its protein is CASSADPGGEAFF.

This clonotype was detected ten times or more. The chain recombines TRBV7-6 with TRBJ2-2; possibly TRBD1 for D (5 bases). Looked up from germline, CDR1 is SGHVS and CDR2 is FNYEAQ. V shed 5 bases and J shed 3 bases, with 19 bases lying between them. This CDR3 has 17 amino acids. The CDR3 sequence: CASSRTSGWGDTGELFF. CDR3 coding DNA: TGTGCCAGCAGCCGTACCTCAGGTTGGGGCGACACCGGGGAGCTGTTTTTT.

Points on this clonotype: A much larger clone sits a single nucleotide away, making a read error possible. CDR3 in DNA: TGTGCCAGCAGTTTATTTGAGAAATCCTACAGTGAGCAGTTCTTC. Its translation is CASSLFEKSYSEQFF. The chain couples TRBV6-2 or TRBV6-3 to TRBJ2-7, with D uncertain. The DNA matches TRBJ2-1 better at its end, which makes the J call doubtful. The CDR3 is made up of 15 amino acids. Germline CDR1 MNHEY, CDR2 SVGEGT.